This TCR beta chain was observed in a study of T cell repertoires in cytomegalovirus infection. Study overall: HLA-C-restricted CMV epitopes, recently identified, and well-studied HLA-B-restricted ones were used by the study. Indications of both CMV infection and matching HLA type were provided by public TCR beta signatures. Findings of the study overall: Dominant in the ex vivo response were TCR beta clonotypes restricted by HLA-C and specific for CMV. Carriage of CMV together with the relevant HLA was identifiable through cumulative public TCR beta family frequency.

TCRdb processed the reads anew with MiXCR; each CDR3 protein has one entry. Among hundreds of thousands of distinct CDR3 sequences, roughly 30% were seen once, and the ten largest hold around 15%. This clonotype was counted at least ten times. As yet, its antigen is unknown. This CDR3 region has 13 residues. Trimming cost V 7 bases and J 3 bases, with 9 bases left between them. Germline values: CDR1 MNHEY, CDR2 SVGEGT. Specimen: cultured CD8+ T cells from PBMCs, collected from culture after CMV antigen stimulation. The sequence came from a human donor in good health (CMV status not recorded). Some clones in this sample may be carry-over from other donors' samples. V and J are TRBV6-2 or TRBV6-3 and TRBJ2-2; tentative D call: TRBD1 (5 bases). CDR3 sequence: CASKRGYTGELFF. CDR3 coding DNA: TGTGCCAGCAAAAGGGGTTACACCGGGGAGCTGTTTTTT.